Shown below are 7 T cell receptor beta chains from a single sample sequenced in a study of blood T cell repertoires in COVID-19. Generated by immunoSEQ multiplex PCR, the TCRdb table keeps only in-frame clones and is missing some. The sample shows about 37,000 clones, roughly 87% of them seen only once. Sequencing used peripheral blood. These receptors all stem from a human donor in a cohort sampled during active COVID-19.

This chain joins TRBV7-6 and TRBJ2-1, with 11 bases matching TRBD2. Looked up from germline, CDR1 is SGHVS and CDR2 is FNYEAQ. The CDR3 totals 16 residues. With V trimmed by 5 bases and J by 6 bases, 9 bases remained unmatched. CDR3 bases: TGTGCCAGCAGCACAACCGGGACTAGCGGACTCAATGAGCAGTTCTTC. It specifies CASSTTGTSGLNEQFF.

V usage is TRBV5-1 and J usage is TRBJ2-1, with 7 bases lining up with TRBD1. Trimming took 4 bases from V and 4 from J; bases not matched to a gene: 8. Germline loops: CDR1 SGHRS, CDR2 YFSETQ. The CDR3 totals 15 residues. CDR3: CASSLRQGSYNEQFF. The CDR3 DNA reads TGCGCCAGCAGCCTTAGACAGGGATCTTACAATGAGCAGTTCTTC.

The chain couples TRBV7-8 to TRBJ2-1; 13 nucleotides agree with TRBD2. Germline V gene sequence: CDR1 SGHVS, CDR2 FQNEAQ. This CDR3 spans 19 amino acids. V trimming: 0 bases; J trimming: 0 bases; junction bases outside the gene matches: 5. The CDR3 DNA sequence: TGTGCCAGCAGCTTAGCGATACTAGCGGGAGGGGACTCCTACAATGAGCAGTTCTTC. Its protein product is CASSLAILAGGDSYNEQFF.

The chain has TRBV19 and TRBJ1-1, with 8 bases lining up with TRBD1. The CDR3 runs to 16 residues. Germline V gene lookup returns CDR1 LNHDA and CDR2 SQIVND (reference sequence). V gave up 3 bases and J gave up 0 bases; unmatched junction bases: 6. CDR3 protein: CASSIRTGSMNTEAFF. DNA of the CDR3: TGTGCCAGTAGTATTAGGACAGGGTCCATGAACACTGAAGCTTTCTTT.

This chain connects TRBV24-1 to TRBJ2-3, with a weak D call TRBD2 (7 bases). Germline V gives CDR1 KGHDR, CDR2 SFDVKD. Trimming cost V 4 bases and J 1 base, with 11 bases left between them. The CDR3 sequence is 15 residues long. The CDR3 here is CATSEGGAGTDTQYF. CDR3 nucleotide sequence: TGTGCCACCAGTGAAGGGGGGGCGGGCACAGATACGCAGTATTTT.

The chain links TRBV5-5 to TRBJ2-3, with D maybe TRBD2 (5 bases). This CDR3 has 13 amino acids. The V and J ends lost 3 bases and 4 bases respectively, with 9 bases between them. Germline-derived CDR1 and CDR2 are SGHKS and YYEKEE (reference sequence). The CDR3, as DNA: TGTGCCAGCAGCTCCCGACTACCAGATACGCAGTATTTT. This sequence encodes CASSSRLPDTQYF.

This clone was seen a single time. The chain recombines TRBV28 with TRBJ1-6; maybe TRBD1 (5 bases). The CDR3 extends over 15 amino acids. In germline, CDR1 is MDHEN, CDR2 SYDVKM. Trimming took off 6 bases at V and 0 bases at J, with 9 bases between the two ends. In DNA form, the CDR3 reads TGTGCCAGCAGGCGGGGGAGCTCCTATAATTCACCCCTCCACTTT. It translates to CASRRGSSYNSPLHF.